Described below is a single T cell receptor (beta chain) sequence and its context. Its antigen remains unknown. The data were obtained in a study of cytomegalovirus exposure and HLA in healthy donors. The study, taken as a whole, reports: Follow-up analysis later connected one missense variant in DCLRE1C with trimming of TCR beta V- and J-genes.

PCR employed 60 Vbeta and 13 Jbeta primers. Using immunoSEQ multiplex PCR, the repertoire was profiled, and TCRdb retains in-frame clones only, with some absent. The sample carries 75,000 to 95,000 clones, 70% to 85% recorded once. Germline lookup yields CDR1 MNHNS and CDR2 SASEGT. V shed 8 bases, J shed 7 bases, and the junction held 8 bases outside the gene matches. The CDR3 spans 13 residues. Sequenced material: PBMCs. V usage is TRBV6-1 and J usage is TRBJ2-1; 7 bases match TRBD1. The receptor was isolated from a man aged 18 to 35 in good health and CMV-seronegative. The CDR3 region has the DNA TGTGCCAGCTATAGACAGGGCAATAATGAGCAGTTCTTC. This encodes CASYRQGNNEQFF.